Each of the 9 T cell receptor beta chains below was sequenced from the same sample in a study of blood T cells in healthy people across ages. A second about 6 to 11 cycle PCR used barcoded and J-beta primers. TCRdb reprocessed the 5' RACE reads with MiXCR, giving one entry per CDR3 protein. The data show about 1,400,000 distinct CDR3 sequences, around 42% seen once. Sequenced sample: blood. The receptors derive from a woman aged 18-29 years in good health.

The chain joins TRBV7-2 to TRBJ1-3; D is uncertain. V shed 7 bases and J shed 4 bases, with 11 bases lying between them. This CDR3 contains 13 residues. CDR1 is SGHTA and CDR2 is FQGNSA in the germline V gene. Here the CDR3 reads CASTFLSGNTIYF. The CDR3 DNA reads as TGTGCCAGCACCTTCTTGTCCGGAAACACCATATATTTT. Looking up the rest from reference TRBV7-2 and TRBJ1-3 gives the full variable domain: GAGVSQSPSNKVTEKGKDVELRCDPISGHTALYWYRQSLGQGLEFLIYFQGNSAPDKSGLPSDRFSAERTGGSVSTLTIQRTQQEDSAVYLCASTFLSGNTIYFGEGSWLTVV.

The gene calls are TRBV7-6 and TRBJ2-7; 9 bases line up with TRBD2. The J call may be in error: the DNA end matches TRBJ2-5 better. CDR3 length: 15 amino acids. Per the germline V gene, CDR1 is SGHVS and CDR2 is FNYEAQ. The CDR3 here is CASSFTGLAQETQYF. DNA for the CDR3: TGTGCCAGCAGCTTCACGGGACTAGCCCAAGAGACCCAGTACTTC.

This clonotype has more than one count but fewer than ten. The chain recombines TRBV18 with TRBJ2-3; D gene unclear. This CDR3 has 13 residues. In germline, CDR1 is KGHSH, CDR2 LQKENI. Trimming removed 0 bases at V and 6 bases at J, with 7 bases between. This CDR3 reads CASSPPIRDTQYF. For the CDR3, the DNA is TGTGCCAGCTCACCACCGATAAGGGATACGCAGTATTTT. The complete variable domain, with remaining parts taken from reference TRBV18 and TRBJ2-3, reads NAGVMQNPRHLVRRRGQEARLRCSPMKGHSHVYWYRQLPEEGLKFMVYLQKENIIDESGMPKERFSAEFPKEGPSILRIQQVVRGDSAAYFCASSPPIRDTQYFGPGTRLTVL.

This chain joins TRBV6-1 and TRBJ1-2; TRBD1 might be the D (5 bases). Trimming removed 3 bases at V and 3 bases at J, with 8 bases between. The CDR3 contains 13 residues. Germline values: CDR1 MNHNS, CDR2 SASEGT. The CDR3 DNA is TGTGCCAGCAGTGACCAGGGCTACTATGGCTACACCTTC. This codes for CASSDQGYYGYTF.

V is TRBV12-3 or TRBV12-4 and J is TRBJ2-2; the D is unclear. CDR3 length: 15 amino acids. V was clipped by 5 bases and J by 4 bases, with 14 bases between them. This chain's CDR3 is CASSRSQESTGELFF. The CDR3 region has the DNA TGTGCCAGCAGTAGGTCGCAGGAGAGCACCGGGGAGCTGTTTTTT.

This clonotype was detected only a few times. The chain uses TRBV12-3 or TRBV12-4 and TRBJ1-1, with 7 bases aligning to TRBD1. V dropped 8 bases and J dropped 5; count of bases not matched to a gene: 8. The CDR3 contains 13 residues. The CDR3 spells CASWEGAKTEAFF. The CDR3 DNA reads as TGTGCCAGCTGGGAGGGGGCGAAAACTGAAGCTTTCTTT.

This clonotype was observed a handful of times. The rearrangement uses TRBV2 and TRBJ2-5; maybe TRBD2 (6 bases). Trimming stripped 8 bases from V and 7 bases from J, with 17 bases between. This CDR3 has 13 amino acids. Germline-derived CDR1 and CDR2 are SNHLY and FYNNEI. The CDR3 region is CASAGTPGTTQYF. CDR3 nucleotide sequence: TGTGCCAGCGCCGGGACTCCCGGGACGACCCAGTACTTC.

The chain employs TRBV12-3 or TRBV12-4 and TRBJ1-3, with D possibly TRBD1 on 5 matching bases. This CDR3 contains 14 residues. V shed 6 bases and J shed 4 bases, with 13 bases lying between them. The CDR3 DNA sequence: TGTGCCAGCAGCCGAGGGGCGGGGGGAAACACCATATATTTT. Encoded protein: CASSRGAGGNTIYF.

With regard to this clonotype: One end of the junction fails to match germline, which may point to a read error. The rearrangement links TRBV25-1 to TRBJ1-2; the D gene is possibly TRBD1 (5 bases). Per germline, CDR1 MGHDK and CDR2 SYGVNS. The CDR3 totals 15 residues. The CDR3 coding sequence is TGTGCCAGCAGTGAGTTTAGAGGGGCCAACTATAGCTACACCTTC. It encodes CASSEFRGANYSYTF.